This T cell receptor beta chain stems from a study of molecular identifiers for immune sequencing clone quantification. Study-wide context: The replicates split RNA from around 20,000 or 100,000 naive CD8 cells five ways and sequenced four.

Construction of naive CD8 libraries employed about 19,000 to 1,100,000 sorted cells together with 10%, 30% or 50% RNA. Using a CD8+CD4-CCR7+CD45RA+ phenotype, naive CD8 T cells were sorted. TCR libraries were built in bulk with a published protocol and specific TCR primers. TCRdb reanalysed the PCR reads using MiXCR and keeps one entry per CDR3 protein. Of over 550,000 distinct CDR3 sequences detected, 25% appear once; the ten largest clones hold approximately 0.75%. Germline V gene lookup returns CDR1 LGHNA and CDR2 YSLEER. V shed 2 bases and J shed 7 bases, with 8 bases lying between them. The CDR3 has 13 amino acids.

This sequence originates from a human donor in good health. Some libraries in this study had Jurkat cell RNA spiked in. Material for sequencing was naive CD8+ T cells from blood, with Jurkat cell RNA spiked in. This sample's subset: FACS-sorted CD8+CD4-CCR7+CD45RA+ naive T cells. The V call is TRBV4-3, the J call TRBJ2-2, with D unclear. CDR3 residues: CASSQTSSGELFF. The CDR3 DNA sequence: TGCGCCAGCAGCCAAACTTCTAGCGGGGAGCTGTTTTTT.